Presented here are 8 T cell receptor beta chains from one specimen sequenced in a study of cytomegalovirus exposure and HLA in healthy donors. PCR primers comprised 60 Vbeta and 13 Jbeta primers. Here immunoSEQ multiplex PCR was the method, and the copy in TCRdb shows in-frame clones only, minus some. The table has a few hundred thousand clones, roughly 80% seen once. Sample: PBMCs. The receptors were gathered from a young man in good health and CMV-seronegative.

The chain is built from TRBV4-1 and TRBJ2-1; no reliable D call. Trimming shortened V by 8 bases and J by 0 bases, and 11 bases separated the two germline ends. Germline values: CDR1 MGHRA, CDR2 YSYEKL. This CDR3 comprises 14 residues. The CDR3, as DNA: TGCGCCAGCGCCCAGGATAACTCCTACAATGAGCAGTTCTTC. Its protein product is CASAQDNSYNEQFF.

CDR3 sequence (DNA): TGTGCCAGCAGCCCTGGACTGGGGATTTCGGCGAACACCGGGGAGCTGTTTTTT. Residues: CASSPGLGISANTGELFF. V gene TRBV7-3 combines with J gene TRBJ2-2, with D maybe TRBD2 (5 bases). The V gene's germline CDR1 is SGHTA and CDR2 FQGTGA. Between the trimmed V and J ends, which lost 5 bases and 0 bases, there was a span of 19 bases. This CDR3 has 18 residues.

The chain recombines TRBV5-1 with TRBJ2-5; TRBD2 is a possible D gene (6 bases). V gave up 0 bases and J gave up 3 bases, with 15 bases separating them. Germline CDR1 and CDR2: SGHRS and YFSETQ. The CDR3 is 16 amino acids. In DNA form, the CDR3 reads TGCGCCAGCAGCTTGGGGAGCGGGTCCCGAGAAGAGACCCAGTACTTC. Translating gives CASSLGSGSREETQYF.

V and J are TRBV28 and TRBJ2-5, with D possibly being TRBD2 (6 bases). V lost 2 bases and J lost 7, with 14 bases in between. The CDR3 length is 14 residues. CDR1 MDHEN and CDR2 SYDVKM come from the germline V gene. CDR3: CASSLTGGRGTQYF. The CDR3 DNA is TGTGCCAGCAGTTTAACCGGGGGAAGAGGGACCCAGTACTTC.

The chain uses TRBV4-3 and TRBJ1-2, with D possibly matching TRBD1 (6 bases). Trimming removed 0 bases from V and 7 bases from J, with 15 bases in between. Germline CDR1 LGHNA, CDR2 YSLEER. The CDR3 is 15 amino acids. The CDR3 sequence: CASSQEPGVPLGYTF. The CDR3 coding sequence is TGCGCCAGCAGCCAAGAGCCAGGGGTCCCCCTTGGCTACACCTTC.

This clone was seen a single time. This sequence joins TRBV6-1 and TRBJ2-2; 7 bases line up with TRBD1. V dropped 10 bases and J dropped 7; count of bases not matched to a gene: 12. The germline gives CDR1 MNHNS, CDR2 SASEGT. This CDR3 is 14 amino acids long. CDR3 region: CATPKRGRVGELFF. The CDR3 DNA follows: TGTGCCACCCCAAAAAGGGGGCGTGTCGGGGAGCTGTTTTTT.

The chain is built from TRBV4-2 and TRBJ2-2, with 9 nucleotides matching TRBD1. After removal of 2 bases from V and 1 base from J, the junction contained 11 bases not matched to a gene. The V gene's germline CDR1 is LGHNA and CDR2 YNFKEQ. This CDR3 is built from 19 residues. The CDR3, as DNA: TGTGCCAGCAGCCAATTTCCGACAGGGGGTATGTTGAACACCGGGGAGCTGTTTTTT. Its translation: CASSQFPTGGMLNTGELFF.

The chain couples TRBV6-5 to TRBJ2-1; TRBD2 matches 9 bases. V lost 9 bases to trimming and J lost 7 bases; unmatched junction nucleotides: 7. This CDR3 comprises 13 residues. CDR1 and CDR2 (germline): MNHEY, SVGAGI. The CDR3 region has the DNA TGTGCCAGTTCTAGCGGGGTAGTGAATGAGCAGTTCTTC. This codes for CASSSGVVNEQFF.